This note documents a single TCR beta chain sequence. The same CDR3 is also encoded by other DNA sequences in this sample. The data were obtained in a study of blood T cell repertoires in COVID-19. Study-wide context: The study drew acute and convalescent COVID-19 samples from the United States, Italy and Spain.

Profiling relied on immunoSEQ multiplex PCR, and the TCRdb table lists in-frame clones only, not all of them. Counted here are 250,000 to 300,000 clones, about 90% occurring once; the ten biggest clones make up more than 1%. With 3 bases removed from V and 2 bases from J, the gap between germline ends came to 7 bases. This CDR3 has 13 residues. Ages ranged from about 18 to 90 years, with residence in approximately 23 US areas. This sequence was found in a human donor in a cohort exposed to, infected with or recovered from COVID-19 (not recorded which). The donor label of this sample is uncertain. The rearrangement uses TRBV12-3 or TRBV12-4 and TRBJ1-2; D not certain. The sequencing sample was made of PBMCs or T cells enriched from blood (not recorded which). This CDR3 reads CASSFGLNYGYTF. CDR3 nucleotide sequence: TGTGCCAGCAGTTTTGGACTGAACTATGGCTACACCTTC.